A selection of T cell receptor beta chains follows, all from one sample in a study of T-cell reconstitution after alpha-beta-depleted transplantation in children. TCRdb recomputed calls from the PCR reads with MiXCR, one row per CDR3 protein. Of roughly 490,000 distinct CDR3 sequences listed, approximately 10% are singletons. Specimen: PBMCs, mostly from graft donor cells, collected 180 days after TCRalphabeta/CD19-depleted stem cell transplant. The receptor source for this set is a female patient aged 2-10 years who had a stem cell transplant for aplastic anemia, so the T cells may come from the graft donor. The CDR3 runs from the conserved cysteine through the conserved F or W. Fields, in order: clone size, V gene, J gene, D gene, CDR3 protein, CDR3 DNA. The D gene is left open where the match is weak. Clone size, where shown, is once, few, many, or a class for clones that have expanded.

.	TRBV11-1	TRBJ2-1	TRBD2	CASSLKGSGRASYNGQFF	TGTGCCAGCAGCTTAAAAGGGAGCGGGAGGGCCTCCTACAATGGGCAGTTCTTC
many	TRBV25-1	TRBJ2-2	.	CASSGGSTGELFF	TGTGCCAGCAGTGGAGGGAGCACCGGGGAGCTGTTTTTT
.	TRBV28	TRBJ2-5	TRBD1	CASSFRGRKTQYF	TGTGCCAGCAGCTTTAGGGGGCGAAAGACCCAGTACTTC
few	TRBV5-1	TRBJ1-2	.	CASSLGTEAIYGYTF	TGCGCCAGCAGCCTCGGGACGGAAGCTATCTATGGCTACACCTTC
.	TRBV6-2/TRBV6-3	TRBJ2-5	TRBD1	CASSNLGDRGPWWTQYF	TGTGCCAGCAGTAACCTCGGTGACAGGGGACCGTGGTGGACCCAGTACTTC
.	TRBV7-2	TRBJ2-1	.	CASSLTYSSSYNEQFF	TGTGCCAGCAGCTTGACATATTCTAGCTCCTACAATGAGCAGTTCTTC
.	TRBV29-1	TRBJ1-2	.	CSVGSGGRTNYGYTF	TGCAGCGTTGGGTCCGGGGGGCGAACTAACTATGGCTACACCTTC
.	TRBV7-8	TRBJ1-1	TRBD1	CASSRWKDRVTEAFF	TGTGCCAGCAGCCGTTGGAAGGACAGGGTCACTGAAGCTTTCTTT
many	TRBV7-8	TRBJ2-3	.	CASSSPYPSTDTQYF	TGTGCCAGCAGCTCCCCCTACCCTAGCACAGATACGCAGTATTTT
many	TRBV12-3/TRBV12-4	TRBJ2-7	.	CASSFRQDGYEQYF	TGTGCCAGCAGTTTTCGACAGGACGGCTACGAGCAGTACTTC
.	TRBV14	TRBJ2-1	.	CASSQESGSPSYNEQFF	TGTGCCAGCAGCCAGGAGTCCGGGAGCCCCTCCTACAATGAGCAGTTCTTC
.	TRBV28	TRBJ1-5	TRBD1	CASSWRQGGQPQHF	TGTGCCAGCAGTTGGAGACAGGGAGGCCAGCCCCAGCATTTT
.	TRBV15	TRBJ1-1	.	CVTSRTRGTEAFF	TGTGTCACCAGCAGGACCAGGGGCACTGAAGCTTTCTTT
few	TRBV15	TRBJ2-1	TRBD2	CATSRDLPSGRTSYNEQFF	TGTGCCACCAGCAGAGATCTGCCTAGCGGGAGGACGTCCTACAATGAGCAGTTCTTC
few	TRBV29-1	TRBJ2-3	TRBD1	CSVGQGRTDTQYF	TGCAGCGTGGGACAGGGGCGCACAGATACGCAGTATTTT
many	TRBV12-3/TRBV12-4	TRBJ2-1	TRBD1	CASSRTGGNNEQFF	TGTGCCAGCAGTAGGACAGGGGGTAACAATGAGCAGTTCTTC
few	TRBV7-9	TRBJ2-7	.	CASSLLAAPAEQYF	TGTGCCAGCAGCTTACTGGCAGCCCCGGCCGAGCAGTACTTC
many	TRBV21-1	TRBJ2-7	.	CASSKEERPPYEQYF	TGTGCCAGCAGCAAAGAAGAAAGGCCTCCCTACGAGCAGTACTTC
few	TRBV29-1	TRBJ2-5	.	CSVQRGETQYF	TGCAGCGTTCAGAGGGGAGAGACCCAGTACTTC
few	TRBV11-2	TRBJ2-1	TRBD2	CASTPGLAGPSSYNEQFF	TGTGCCAGCACCCCGGGACTAGCGGGACCCAGCTCCTACAATGAGCAGTTCTTC
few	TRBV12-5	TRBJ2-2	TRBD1	CASGLPPDRGRISNTGELFF	TGTGCTAGTGGTTTGCCTCCAGACAGGGGGCGGATTTCGAACACCGGGGAGCTGTTTTTT
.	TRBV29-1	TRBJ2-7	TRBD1	CSVGRQGSYEQYF	TGCAGCGTCGGCAGACAGGGATCCTACGAGCAGTACTTC
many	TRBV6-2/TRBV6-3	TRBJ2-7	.	CASSSMVALYEQYF	TGTGCCAGCAGTTCGATGGTGGCGCTCTACGAGCAGTACTTC
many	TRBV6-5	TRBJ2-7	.	CASSYSGVSTWEQYF	TGTGCCAGCAGTTACTCGGGCGTCTCTACGTGGGAGCAGTACTTC
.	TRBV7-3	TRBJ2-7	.	CASSSPVSSYEQYF	TGTGCCAGCAGCTCTCCCGTGAGCTCCTACGAGCAGTACTTC
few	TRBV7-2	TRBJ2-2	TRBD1	CASSLGGTGAGELFF	TGTGCCAGCAGCTTAGGGGGGACAGGGGCCGGGGAGCTGTTTTTT
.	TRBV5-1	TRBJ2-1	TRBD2	CASSPGTSARDYNEQFF	TGCGCCAGCAGCCCGGGGACTAGCGCCAGAGACTACAATGAGCAGTTCTTC
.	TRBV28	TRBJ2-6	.	CASRPLGFSGANVLTF	TGTGCCAGCAGGCCCCTTGGTTTCTCTGGGGCCAACGTCCTGACTTTC
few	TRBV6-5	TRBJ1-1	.	CASRYAVDGFERRSLEAFF	TGTGCCAGCAGATATGCCGTGGACGGCTTTGAGAGGCGATCCCTTGAAGCTTTCTTT
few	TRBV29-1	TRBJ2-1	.	CSVSTDVYNEQFF	TGCAGCGTGTCCACCGACGTCTACAATGAGCAGTTCTTC
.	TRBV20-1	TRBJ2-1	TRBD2	CSARDPGHGTSGRVEQFF	TGCAGTGCTAGAGATCCGGGGCACGGGACTAGCGGGAGGGTTGAGCAGTTCTTC
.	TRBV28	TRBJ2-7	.	CASSPVRKLNYEQYF	TGTGCCAGCAGCCCCGTGAGAAAGTTGAACTACGAGCAGTACTTC
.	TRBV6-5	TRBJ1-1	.	CASSYTGRSSLAFF	TGTGCCAGCAGTTACACCGGACGGAGCTCCTTGGCTTTCTTT
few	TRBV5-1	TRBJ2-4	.	CASSLLNRKNIQYF	TGCGCCAGCAGCTTGTTGAACCGAAAAAACATTCAGTACTTC
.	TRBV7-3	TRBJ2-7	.	CASSARGGLSSYEQYF	TGTGCCAGCAGCGCGAGGGGCGGTCTGAGTTCCTACGAGCAGTACTTC
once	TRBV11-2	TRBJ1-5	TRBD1	CASSFNPGQVHPNSNQPQHF	TGTGCCAGCAGCTTTAACCCGGGACAGGTCCACCCGAATAGCAATCAGCCCCAGCATTTT
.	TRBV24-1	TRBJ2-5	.	CATSGGEETQYF	TGTGCCACCAGTGGGGGGGAAGAGACCCAGTACTTC
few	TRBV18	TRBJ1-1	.	CASSPLSGSTEAFF	TGTGCCAGCTCACCACTCTCAGGATCCACTGAAGCTTTCTTT
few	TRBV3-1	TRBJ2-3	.	CASSQQVTIPDTQYF	TGTGCCAGCAGCCAACAGGTGACTATCCCAGATACGCAGTATTTT
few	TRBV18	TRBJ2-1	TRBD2	CASSRLAGGLSYNEQFF	TGTGCCAGCTCACGGCTAGCGGGAGGACTCTCCTACAATGAGCAGTTCTTC
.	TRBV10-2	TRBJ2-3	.	CASSEFVPGTDTQYF	TGCGCCAGCAGTGAGTTCGTACCAGGCACAGATACGCAGTATTTT
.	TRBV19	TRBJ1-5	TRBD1	CASSPRTGGAGNQPQHF	TGTGCCAGTAGTCCACGGACAGGGGGCGCCGGCAATCAGCCCCAGCATTTT